The T cell receptor (beta chain) under discussion was sequenced for a study of spatial heterogeneity in lung cancer. All TCR cDNA molecules were individually tagged with a unique molecular identifier. TCRdb re-called the 5' RACE reads through MiXCR, storing one row per CDR3 protein. The table lists fewer than 16,000 distinct CDR3 sequences, roughly 3.9% of them singletons. As for time point: sample taken at primary tumor resection. Samples were donated by 72 untreated early-stage non-small cell lung cancer patients. Tumor, nontumor lung or frozen PBMC supplied whole RNA that was sequenced unsorted. This clonotype was counted ten times or more. With the library built for alpha chains, this beta chain is off target and its frequency is not meaningful. The sequenced sample was normal lung tissue next to the tumor, obtained at surgery. The sequence derives from a male donor with early-stage non-small cell lung cancer.

The CDR3 sequence is CSARDWGQGNQPQHF. The CDR3 DNA follows: TGCAGTGCTAGAGATTGGGGACAGGGGAATCAGCCCCAGCATTTT. This rearrangement joins TRBV20-1 to TRBJ1-5; the match to TRBD1 covers 10 bases. Germline-derived CDR1 and CDR2 are DFQATT and SNEGSKA (reference sequence). The CDR3 extends over 15 amino acids. V lost 0 bases and J lost 4; bases outside the gene matches: 3.